This T cell receptor beta chain was recovered during a study of early T cells in non-severe SARS-CoV-2 infection listed by TCRdb under 2021. About the investigation overall: Because TCR sequencing was done on bulk RNA from unsorted whole blood, the alpha and beta chains could not be paired.

A case-control design nested within a healthcare worker cohort in London, UK, was used, with weekly nasopharyngeal swab PCR tests and blood sampling performed. Healthcare workers were recruited between 23 and 31 March 2020, during the week of the UK lockdown, and were followed weekly for up to roughly 16 weeks. Paper-wide results and their limitations: VDJdb matching was skewed toward anti-spike CD8 responses, so virus-specific expansions were likely underestimated and private and CD4 specificities were missed.

The library was made by 5' RACE. The reads were generated on a NextSeq 500. To correct for sequencing error and PCR bias, the TCR library protocol tagged individual cDNA molecules with unique molecular identifiers. TCR alpha and beta chains were both sequenced, and the abundances of alpha and beta sequences in each sample were closely correlated with each other. Per the authors' processing: V gene, J gene and CDR3 annotation of TCR sequences was performed with Decombinator V4. Expanded TCRs were defined as changing significantly between any two time points under a Poisson model with p below 0.0001. TCR abundances were normalised to the total number of TCRs sequenced per sample and were expressed as counts per million. TRAV1-2 paired with TRAJ12, TRAJ20 or TRAJ33 defined MAIT TCRs, while TRAV10 paired with TRAJ18 defined iNKT TCRs. A search of VDJdb, accessed on 1 November 2021, was run for TCRs annotated to CMV, EBV and SARS-CoV-2, with TCRs annotated for multiple antigens excluded. TCRdb reprocessing: public reads trimmed at Q25 with fastp, clones called with MiXCR, in-frame beta chains kept. CDR3 protein sequences are deduplicated, and each keeps its most common genes and DNA. None of the V and J calls come from the authors' own analysis; TCRdb made them. In this sample the table shows under 95,000 distinct CDR3 sequences, over 9.5% of which occur a single time. The ten largest clonotypes hold around 3.5% of the sample.

The CDR3 starts with the cysteine, ends with the phenylalanine, and has 13 residues. CDR3 DNA is the only sequence kept; it has 39 bases, read in frame from the first base. The germline V gene encodes CDR1 MRHNA and CDR2 SNTAGT. Trimming removed 8 bases from V and 3 bases from J; the gene matches leave 6 bases unexplained. With regard to this clonotype: The antigen it recognizes is unknown. No much larger clonotype is one base removed from it; base qualities were not supplied.

The sequence links TRBV6-4 to TRBJ1-2, with 7 bases aligning to TRBD1. Sequences were obtained from whole blood. The sequence was collected from an adult who was a healthcare worker with PCR-confirmed SARS-CoV-2 infection or an uninfected control (not recorded which). For the CDR3, the sequence is CASRGGTDYGYTF. The bases read TGTGCCAGCCGGGGCGGGACAGACTATGGCTACACCTTC.